Following are 24 T cell receptor beta chains from one sample sequenced in a study of cytotoxic CD8 clonotypes in ibrutinib-treated CLL. TCRdb's table, derived via immunoSEQ multiplex PCR, lists solely in-frame clones and lacks some. Among around 53,000 clones listed, 50% to 70% were seen once. This specimen was PBMCs, taken at disease progression, from a patient treated with ibrutinib. The receptors were gathered from a human donor with chronic lymphocytic leukemia.

The V call is TRBV9, the J call TRBJ2-3; 15 bases are a match to TRBD2. The germline V gene encodes CDR1 SGDLS and CDR2 YYNGEE. J lost 1 base, V lost 0 bases, and 3 bases had no gene match. This CDR3 has 18 residues. The CDR3 reads CASSVGTSGRVRTDTQYF. For the CDR3, the DNA is TGTGCCAGCAGCGTAGGGACTAGCGGGAGGGTCCGCACAGATACGCAGTATTTT. The whole variable domain, filled in from reference TRBV9 and TRBJ2-3, reads DSGVTQTPKHLITATGQRVTLRCSPRSGDLSVYWYQQSLDQGLQFLIQYYNGEERAKGNILERFSAQQFPDLHSELNLSSLELGDSALYFCASSVGTSGRVRTDTQYFGPGTRLTVL.

V gene TRBV25-1 combines with J gene TRBJ2-2, with no clear D. V shed 6 bases and J shed 6 bases, with 5 bases lying between them. The CDR3 length is 11 residues. The germline gives CDR1 MGHDK, CDR2 SYGVNS. CDR3 DNA sequence: TGTGCCAGCAGATTCGCCGGGGAGCTGTTTTTT. Translation gives CASRFAGELFF.

The chain links TRBV5-1 to TRBJ1-3, with TRBD1 matching over 9 bases. Germline-derived CDR1 and CDR2 are SGHRS and YFSETQ. The length of the CDR3 is 16 residues. With V trimmed by 2 bases and J by 1 base, 4 bases remained unmatched. DNA of the CDR3: TGCGCCAGCAGCTTTGGGGACAGGGAATCTGGAAACACCATATATTTT. This sequence encodes CASSFGDRESGNTIYF. Full variable domain (remainder filled in from reference TRBV5-1 and TRBJ1-3): KAGVTQTPRYLIKTRGQQVTLSCSPISGHRSVSWYQQTPGQGLQFLFEYFSETQRNKGNFPGRFSGRQFSNSRSEMNVSTLELGDSALYLCASSFGDRESGNTIYFGEGSWLTVV.

The rearrangement joins TRBV5-1 to TRBJ2-1; 12 bases map to TRBD2. CDR3 length: 14 residues. CDR1 and CDR2 from the germline V gene are SGHRS and YFSETQ. Trimming took 5 bases from V and 6 from J; bases not matched to a gene: 3. CDR3 region: CASRPLAGGNEQFF. The CDR3 DNA is TGCGCCAGCAGACCACTAGCGGGAGGCAATGAGCAGTTCTTC. The variable domain in full, with the rest retrieved from reference TRBV5-1 and TRBJ2-1, is KAGVTQTPRYLIKTRGQQVTLSCSPISGHRSVSWYQQTPGQGLQFLFEYFSETQRNKGNFPGRFSGRQFSNSRSEMNVSTLELGDSALYLCASRPLAGGNEQFFGPGTRLTVL.

The chain employs TRBV5-1 and TRBJ2-1; D is possibly TRBD1 or TRBD2 (6 bases each). The V gene's germline CDR1 is SGHRS and CDR2 YFSETQ. This CDR3 spans 13 amino acids. V was cut by 8 bases and J by 5 bases, with 14 bases left in between. The CDR3 nucleotides are TGCGCCAGTAAGACGGGGGCCCACAATGAGCAGTTCTTC. This codes for CASKTGAHNEQFF.

The rearrangement links TRBV19 to TRBJ2-3; TRBD2 aligns across 12 bases. Germline V gene sequence: CDR1 LNHDA, CDR2 SQIVND (reference sequence). V lost 1 base, J lost 1 base, and 0 bases stayed unmatched. The CDR3 covers 16 residues. CDR3 amino acids: CASSIGLAGGTDTQYF. The CDR3 DNA reads as TGTGCCAGTAGTATAGGACTAGCGGGGGGCACAGATACGCAGTATTTT.

The chain combines TRBV7-2 with TRBJ2-5; 10 nucleotides agree with TRBD2. The V gene end was trimmed by 5 bases and the J gene end by 6 bases; junction bases not matched to a gene: 9. CDR1 is SGHTA, CDR2 FQGNSA, per germline. CDR3 size: 15 residues. CDR3 nucleotides: TGTGCCAGCAGCCGCCTAGCGGGGGTTGAACAGACCCAGTACTTC. This sequence encodes CASSRLAGVEQTQYF.

The chain carries TRBV10-3 and TRBJ2-7; 9 bases fit TRBD1. Germline V lookup: CDR1 ENHRY, CDR2 SYGVKD. CDR3 size: 15 residues. V was clipped by 1 base and J by 7 bases; unmatched bases: 8. As DNA, the CDR3 is TGTGCCATCAGTGAGTGGGGACAGGGATCTCGAGAGCAGTACTTC. Amino acids: CAISEWGQGSREQYF.

This clone has just a few counts. The chain employs TRBV18 and TRBJ2-7; 11 bases line up with TRBD1. The CDR3 is 14 residues long. Trimming at V came to 11 bases and at J to 7 bases, leaving 13 bases not matched to a gene. CDR1 and CDR2 from the germline V gene are KGHSH and LQKENI. The CDR3 here is CASEPGQGDREQYF. CDR3 coding DNA: TGTGCCTCAGAACCGGGACAGGGGGATAGAGAGCAGTACTTC. Looking up the rest from reference TRBV18 and TRBJ2-7 gives the full variable domain: NAGVMQNPRHLVRRRGQEARLRCSPMKGHSHVYWYRQLPEEGLKFMVYLQKENIIDESGMPKERFSAEFPKEGPSILRIQQVVRGDSAAYFCASEPGQGDREQYFGPGTRLTVT.

V is TRBV7-2 and J is TRBJ2-7; D possibly uses TRBD1 or TRBD2 (5 bases each). The ends were cut back, 4 bases at V and 0 bases at J, with 10 bases in the middle. This CDR3 contains 14 residues. In germline, CDR1 is SGHTA, CDR2 FQGNSA. The CDR3 sequence is CASSSGTRSYEQYF. As DNA, the CDR3 is TGTGCCAGCAGCTCGGGGACCCGCTCCTACGAGCAGTACTTC.

The chain carries TRBV5-1 and TRBJ1-5, with a possible D match to TRBD1 (6 bases). The CDR3 runs 15 residues. Trimming removed 2 bases at V and 4 bases at J, with 13 bases between. Germline V gives CDR1 SGHRS, CDR2 YFSETQ. The CDR3 coding sequence is TGCGCCAGCAGCTTAGACGCTGACAGGAATCAGCCCCAGCATTTT. This encodes CASSLDADRNQPQHF.

This clone has only a few counts. The chain combines TRBV5-5 with TRBJ2-3; D is unresolved. V lost 2 bases and J 0 bases, leaving 10 bases between the germline ends. CDR1 SGHKS and CDR2 YYEKEE come from the germline V gene (reference sequence). This CDR3 is 15 amino acids long. CDR3 loop: CASSFTDGSTDTQYF. Here the CDR3 DNA reads TGTGCCAGCAGCTTTACGGACGGGAGCACAGATACGCAGTATTTT.

The chain uses TRBV28 and TRBJ2-6; tentatively, D is TRBD2 (6 bases). Deletions cut 5 bases from V and 0 bases from J, with 8 bases between. CDR3 length: 15 residues. Looked up from germline, CDR1 is MDHEN and CDR2 is SYDVKM. CDR3 DNA sequence: TGTGCCAGCAGTGGAGGGAACTCTGGGGCCAACGTCCTGACTTTC. Residues: CASSGGNSGANVLTF.

The J gene is TRBJ2-1, the V gene TRBV9; no clear D gene. Germline V CDR1 and CDR2: SGDLS, YYNGEE. CDR3 length: 15 amino acids. Trimming removed 0 bases from V and 0 bases from J, with 7 bases in between. The CDR3 sequence: CASSVEPGSYNEQFF. The DNA of the CDR3 is TGTGCCAGCAGCGTAGAACCCGGCTCCTACAATGAGCAGTTCTTC.

The V call is TRBV7-9, the J call TRBJ1-5, with 9 bases lining up with TRBD1. Losses at the gene ends were 5 bases for V and 2 bases for J; bases not matched to a gene: 7. This CDR3 contains 16 residues. Germline lookup yields CDR1 SEHNR and CDR2 FQNEAQ (reference sequence). The CDR3 is CASSMGQGAGNQPQHF. The CDR3 coding sequence is TGTGCCAGCAGCATGGGACAGGGTGCGGGCAATCAGCCCCAGCATTTT.

This sequence joins TRBV5-6 and TRBJ2-7; D is possibly TRBD2 (5 bases). The CDR3 has 13 residues. V gave up 4 bases and J gave up 3 bases, with 11 bases separating them. Germline-derived CDR1 and CDR2 are SGHDT and YYEEEE. This CDR3 is CASSPGLIYEQYF. Written as DNA, the CDR3 is TGTGCCAGCAGCCCTGGACTGATCTACGAGCAGTACTTC.

V is TRBV7-9 and J is TRBJ1-1; TRBD1 is a possible D gene (5 bases). The CDR3 has 12 amino acids. Trimming left V 5 bases short and J 7 bases short, with 11 bases between. The germline gives CDR1 SEHNR, CDR2 FQNEAQ (reference sequence). CDR3 in amino acids: CASSLIGGEAFF. The CDR3 bases are TGTGCCAGCAGCCTAATCGGGGGTGAAGCTTTCTTT.

The V and J genes are TRBV11-1 and TRBJ1-5; D not resolved. V dropped 1 base and J dropped 0 bases, with 7 bases sitting between them. This CDR3 region has 15 residues. The germline gives CDR1 SGHAT, CDR2 FQDESV (reference sequence). The CDR3 spells CASSLGGNSNQPQHF. Written as DNA, the CDR3 is TGTGCCAGCAGCTTAGGAGGGAATAGCAATCAGCCCCAGCATTTT.

The chain has TRBV11-2 and TRBJ1-1, with D hard to call. This CDR3 region has 12 residues. With 7 bases removed from V and 6 bases from J, the gap between germline ends came to 12 bases. Germline V gene lookup returns CDR1 SGHAT and CDR2 FQNNGV. CDR3 in amino acids: CASNVAGPEAFF. CDR3 bases: TGTGCCAGCAACGTCGCGGGCCCTGAAGCTTTCTTT.

This chain's CDR3 is CASSRQGTGDEAFF. The CDR3 region has the DNA TGTGCCAGCAGCAGACAAGGGACAGGGGATGAAGCTTTCTTT. V gene TRBV9 combines with J gene TRBJ1-1; 10 positions match TRBD1. CDR3 length: 14 amino acids. The germline V gene has CDR1 SGDLS and CDR2 YYNGEE. The V segment lost 4 bases and the J segment 7 bases; nucleotides outside the gene matches: 7.

The gene calls are TRBV30 and TRBJ2-7; D is uncertain. The V gene lost 0 bases and the J gene lost 0 bases, with 6 bases spanning the gap. Germline lookup yields CDR1 GTSNPN and CDR2 SVGIG (reference sequence). The CDR3 has 13 amino acids. This chain's CDR3 is CAWSVDGSYEQYF. Here the CDR3 DNA reads TGTGCCTGGAGTGTTGACGGCTCCTACGAGCAGTACTTC.

This chain joins TRBV29-1 and TRBJ1-1; 8 nucleotides match TRBD1. V dropped 4 bases and J dropped 5; count of bases not matched to a gene: 9. Germline V gene lookup returns CDR1 SQVTM and CDR2 ANQGSEA. The CDR3 is 14 amino acids. CDR3 amino acids: CSVVVQGAGTEAFF. CDR3 nucleotide sequence: TGCAGCGTTGTTGTTCAGGGGGCAGGTACTGAAGCTTTCTTT.

This clone was seen a few times. The chain carries TRBV10-3 and TRBJ2-7; possibly TRBD2 for D (6 bases). Trimming took 11 bases from V and 0 from J, leaving 14 bases between them. From germline, CDR1 is ENHRY and CDR2 SYGVKD. The CDR3 length is 13 residues. The CDR3 loop reads CAVIGGASYEQYF. CDR3 DNA sequence: TGTGCCGTCATAGGCGGGGCCTCCTACGAGCAGTACTTC.

The chain carries TRBV9 and TRBJ2-1; 11 bases are shared with TRBD2. With V trimmed by 3 bases and J by 10 bases, 21 bases remained unmatched. Germline-derived CDR1 and CDR2 are SGDLS and YYNGEE. The CDR3 runs to 19 residues. The CDR3: CASSAIAGGPTYRPREQFF. The CDR3 DNA reads as TGTGCCAGCAGCGCCATAGCGGGAGGGCCAACTTATAGACCGAGGGAGCAGTTCTTC.